One and the same sample provided the 16 T cell receptor beta chains below, sequenced in a study of preoperative IRX-2 immunotherapy in early breast cancer. Noted treatment: preoperative locoregional IRX-2 cytokine immunotherapy. Profiled with immunoSEQ multiplex PCR; TCRdb holds only in-frame clones, not every one. The sample carries around 30,000 clones, roughly 80% recorded once. The input for sequencing was lymph node tissue, taken from a patient treated with IRX-2 immunotherapy. These receptor sequences come from a human donor with breast cancer.

V and J are TRBV30 and TRBJ1-1, with TRBD1 matching over 8 bases. Germline V lookup: CDR1 GTSNPN, CDR2 SVGIG (reference sequence). Trimming cost V 2 bases and J 1 base; bases outside gene matches: 9. This CDR3 has 16 amino acids. CDR3: CAWSSGGRRPNTEAFF. In nucleotides, the CDR3 is TGTGCCTGGAGTTCAGGGGGCCGGAGGCCGAACACTGAAGCTTTCTTT.

The J gene is TRBJ1-2, the V gene TRBV6-8, with TRBD1 matching over 7 bases. CDR3 length: 14 residues. Germline assignment: CDR1 MNHGY and CDR2 SAAAGT. With V trimmed by 5 bases and J by 1 base, 4 bases remained unmatched. In nucleotides, the CDR3 is TGTGCCAGCAGTAAAGGGGACAGTAACTATGGCTACACCTTC. It translates to CASSKGDSNYGYTF.

As concerns this clone: Since one of the bases is ambiguous or unread, X appears in place of its residue. The chain recombines TRBV29-1 with TRBJ2-5; perhaps TRBD2 as D (7 bases). The germline V gene has CDR1 SQVTM and CDR2 ANQGSEA. V was shortened by 6 bases and J by 5 bases, with 22 bases between the two germline ends. The CDR3 extends over 15 amino acids. The CDR3 nucleotides are TGCAGCGTCGACCCGKCGGGGGGCGGGCGGGAGACCCAGTACTTC. Its translation is CSVDPXGGGRETQYF.

The chain carries TRBV19 and TRBJ2-3; 9 nucleotides agree with TRBD2. There are 16 residues in the CDR3. After removal of 5 bases from V and 6 bases from J, the junction contained 12 bases not matched to a gene. CDR1 is LNHDA and CDR2 is SQIVND in the germline V gene (reference sequence). DNA for the CDR3: TGTGCCAGTAGTCCCGCGGGAGGGCCTTGGTTGGATACGCAGTATTTT. Translation gives CASSPAGGPWLDTQYF.

The chain has TRBV18 and TRBJ1-1; D is unclear. V was pared by 4 bases and J by 4 bases, with 10 bases between. The CDR3 is 13 residues long. The germline V gene has CDR1 KGHSH and CDR2 LQKENI. The CDR3 nucleotides read TGTGCCAGCTCACAACTAGAGGGCACTGAAGCTTTCTTT. Residues: CASSQLEGTEAFF. Using reference TRBV18 and TRBJ1-1 for the parts outside the CDR3, the full variable domain is NAGVMQNPRHLVRRRGQEARLRCSPMKGHSHVYWYRQLPEEGLKFMVYLQKENIIDESGMPKERFSAEFPKEGPSILRIQQVVRGDSAAYFCASSQLEGTEAFFGQGTRLTVV.

This clone was recorded only once. The chain employs TRBV18 and TRBJ2-7; TRBD1 might be the D (6 bases). Trimming removed 1 base at V and 7 bases at J, with 17 bases between. The CDR3 consists of 15 residues. Germline V gene sequence: CDR1 KGHSH, CDR2 LQKENI. The CDR3 here is CASSPRQQGSGEQYF. The CDR3, as DNA: TGTGCCAGCTCACCACGCCAACAGGGTTCTGGGGAGCAGTACTTC.

The rearrangement uses TRBV12-5 and TRBJ1-5; 7 nucleotides match TRBD1. This CDR3 region has 14 residues. Looked up from germline, CDR1 is LGHNT and CDR2 is FRNRAP. The CDR3 protein is CASTGTASNQPQHF. CDR3 DNA: TGTGCCAGCACGGGGACAGCGAGCAATCAGCCCCAGCATTTT.

The chain recombines TRBV28 with TRBJ2-3; the match to TRBD1 covers 9 bases. V was pared by 7 bases and J by 2 bases, with 13 bases of the junction left unmatched. The CDR3 is made up of 17 amino acids. The germline V gene has CDR1 MDHEN and CDR2 SYDVKM. The CDR3 DNA follows: TGTGCCAGCAACTCCGGGACAGGGTTCAAGATCACAGATACGCAGTATTTT. It is translated as CASNSGTGFKITDTQYF. The complete variable domain, with remaining parts taken from reference TRBV28 and TRBJ2-3, reads DVKVTQSSRYLVKRTGEKVFLECVQDMDHENMFWYRQDPGLGLRLIYFSYDVKMKEKGDIPEGYSVSREKKERFSLILESASTNQTSMYLCASNSGTGFKITDTQYFGPGTRLTVL.

The genes are TRBV29-1 and TRBJ2-1; D not certain. The germline CDR1 and CDR2 sequences are SQVTM and ANQGSEA. Between the trimmed V and J ends, which lost 3 bases and 1 base, there was a span of 10 bases. The CDR3 is 14 amino acids. In DNA, the CDR3 is TGCAGCGTTGAGTCCAGTGGGTCCTACAATGAGCAGTTCTTC. It yields the protein CSVESSGSYNEQFF.

This clone was seen a few times. The genes are TRBV19 and TRBJ2-2; D unclear. With 3 bases removed from V and 5 bases from J, the gap between germline ends came to 13 bases. Germline V gene sequence: CDR1 LNHDA, CDR2 SQIVND (reference sequence). This CDR3 region has 15 residues. The DNA for the CDR3 is TGTGCCAGTAGTATCGGGTCAGGAAGGACCGGGGAGCTGTTTTTT. The encoded protein is CASSIGSGRTGELFF.

The J gene is TRBJ1-5, the V gene TRBV28, with TRBD1 as a possible D gene (6 bases). Trimming cost V 5 bases and J 6 bases, with 17 bases left between them. Germline assignment: CDR1 MDHEN and CDR2 SYDVKM. The CDR3 covers 15 residues. CDR3 protein: CASSTDSWVTQPQHF. CDR3 in DNA: TGTGCCAGCAGTACGGACAGCTGGGTTACTCAGCCCCAGCATTTT.

The chain couples TRBV6-8 to TRBJ2-7; 8 nucleotides line up with TRBD1. The CDR3 length is 14 residues. With 7 bases clipped from V and 2 bases from J, the junction kept 7 bases outside the gene matches. The V gene's germline CDR1 is MNHGY and CDR2 SAAAGT. CDR3 amino acids: CASKVGQGTYEQYF. CDR3 DNA sequence: TGTGCCAGCAAAGTTGGACAGGGCACCTACGAGCAGTACTTC.

The CDR3 bases are TGTGCCAGCAGTCCGGGACAATCAAGAGGCTATGGCTACACCTTC. Translation: CASSPGQSRGYGYTF. The chain links TRBV28 to TRBJ1-2, with D possibly TRBD1 on 6 matching bases. The CDR3 loop spans 15 amino acids. Germline V gene sequence: CDR1 MDHEN, CDR2 SYDVKM. V was clipped by 5 bases and J by 4 bases, with 17 bases between them.

J is TRBJ2-3 and V is TRBV28, with D tentatively TRBD1 or TRBD2 (5 bases each). There are 15 residues in the CDR3. Per the germline V gene, CDR1 is MDHEN and CDR2 is SYDVKM. The V gene lost 6 bases and the J gene lost 5 bases, with 18 bases spanning the gap. The CDR3 sequence is CASRRKGPSRDTQYF. The CDR3 coding sequence is TGTGCCAGCAGGCGCAAGGGACCTTCGAGAGATACGCAGTATTTT.

This clone was recorded only once. V and J are TRBV11-3 and TRBJ2-7, with 12 bases that match TRBD2. Germline assignment: CDR1 SGHNT and CDR2 YENEEA. This CDR3 region has 18 residues. The trim removed 1 base at V and 1 base at J, leaving 8 bases unmatched. CDR3 coding DNA: TGTGCCAGCAGCTTAGGAGGGGGGACTAGCGGGTCTTCCTACGAGCAGTACTTC. Amino acid sequence: CASSLGGGTSGSSYEQYF.

This clone was seen just once. As DNA, the CDR3 is TGTGCCAGTAGTATAGAACGGACAGGGACTAGAGGCACTGAAGCTTTCTTT. Translating it yields CASSIERTGTRGTEAFF. The genes are TRBV19 and TRBJ1-1; the match to TRBD1 covers 8 bases. This CDR3 spans 17 amino acids. V lost 0 bases and J lost 4; bases outside the gene matches: 10. CDR1 is LNHDA and CDR2 is SQIVND in the germline V gene (reference sequence).